The clone carrying this TCR beta chain was counted many times. Diagnoses were made from clinical symptoms, serum measures (thyroxine and TRAb), thyroid ultrasound and orbital computed tomography. Authors of the study amplified TCR beta CDR3 regions from RNA transcripts. During a first-round RT-PCR of the TCR CDR3, the HTBI primer set was used. TCRdb reprocessed the multiplex PCR reads with MiXCR, giving one entry per CDR3 protein. The sample lists under 400,000 distinct CDR3 sequences; about 16% were seen once. This sample stems from a study of T cells in Graves' hyperthyroidism and ophthalmopathy. As for the study in general: Peripheral blood samples were taken at initial diagnosis, prior to any treatment.

The CDR3 sequence is 13 residues long. In germline, CDR1 is SGHTA, CDR2 FQGTGA. V lost 5 bases and J 6 bases, leaving 14 bases between the germline ends. The TCR was taken from a woman aged 60-75 years with Graves' ophthalmopathy. This chain connects TRBV7-3 to TRBJ2-7, with no clear D. Sequencing input: blood. CDR3 bases: TGTGCCAGCAGCACAAAAAGACATAGCGAGCAGTACTTC. As protein: CASSTKRHSEQYF.